A single sample gave rise to the 21 T cell receptor beta chains below, sequenced in a study of T cell clonality in common variable immunodeficiency. Study-level points and caveats: Reportedly, TCR beta sequences from common variable immunodeficiency showed fewer deletions and N-nucleotide insertions.

The protocol was immunoSEQ multiplex PCR, while the TCRdb copy is restricted to in-frame clones and leaves out a portion. The sample presents 28,000 or so clones, none singletons. No cognate antigen is known for these TCRs. The sequenced material came from peripheral blood mononuclear cells. These receptors all stem from a human donor with common variable immunodeficiency.

This clone was recorded many times. The DNA ends 3 residues before the CDR3 does, and the rest of the CDR3 is filled in from the germline J gene. The J gene is TRBJ2-1, the V gene TRBV10-1, with a tentative D call TRBD1 (6 bases). Germline values: CDR1 WNHNN, CDR2 SYGVQD (reference sequence). The length of the CDR3 is 14 residues. V was clipped by 2 bases and J by 3 bases, with 8 bases between them. CDR3: CASSESRGYNEQFF. CDR3 DNA (partial): TGCGCCAGCAGTGAGAGCAGGGGCTACAATGAG.

This clone was recorded many times. From the germline J gene comes the end of the CDR3, since the read stops 3 residues before it. The V and J genes are TRBV7-2 and TRBJ1-2; tentative D call: TRBD1 (5 bases). The CDR3 has 14 amino acids. The V gene's germline CDR1 is SGHTA and CDR2 FQGNSA. The germline V and J ends were trimmed by 5 bases and 2 bases, with 12 bases remaining between them. This CDR3 reads CASSRDQGNYGYTF. Partial CDR3 DNA: TGTGCCAGCAGCCGTGATCAGGGAAACTATGGC. Full variable domain (outside the CDR3, taken from reference TRBV7-2 and TRBJ1-2): GAGVSQSPSNKVTEKGKDVELRCDPISGHTALYWYRQSLGQGLEFLIYFQGNSAPDKSGLPSDRFSAERTGGSVSTLTIQRTQQEDSAVYLCASSRDQGNYGYTFGSGTRLTVV.

In its sample, this clone is medium-sized. The CDR3 is cut off 3 residues early in the read; its end comes from the germline J gene. The chain combines TRBV6-4 with TRBJ2-1, with TRBD1 matching over 7 bases. Germline V CDR1 and CDR2: MRHNA, SNTAGT. After removal of 5 bases from V and 7 bases from J, the junction contained 5 bases not matched to a gene. The CDR3 covers 13 residues. This CDR3 reads CASSLGGENEQFF. The CDR3 DNA, read in part, is TGTGCCAGCAGTCTAGGGGGCGAAAATGAG.

This clone was counted many times. The DNA read from the CDR3 is TGCAGTGCTAGAGATCTAGGAAGAGAGACC. Translating it yields CSARDLGRET. The entire CDR3 sequence reads CSARDLGRETQYF. The chain uses TRBV20-1 and TRBJ2-5, with no clear D. The read terminates 3 residues before the CDR3 end, so the remaining end is supplied by the germline J gene. The germline gives CDR1 DFQATT, CDR2 SNEGSKA (reference sequence). The CDR3 spans 13 residues. V lost 0 bases and J lost 4, with 9 bases in between.

As for this clone: The read ends 3 residues early relative to the CDR3; the germline J gene fills the gap. The chain joins TRBV11-2 to TRBJ2-5; D possibly corresponds to TRBD1 (5 bases). This CDR3 is built from 13 residues. Per germline, CDR1 SGHAT and CDR2 FQNNGV. Trimming took 5 bases from V and 4 from J, leaving 11 bases between them. Partial CDR3 DNA: TGTGCCAGCAGCCATCGGACATCAGAGACC. Its protein product is CASSHRTSET. The entire CDR3 reads CASSHRTSETQYF.

With respect to this clone: The sequenced fragment ends 3 residues before the CDR3 boundary, so the rest is inferred from the germline J gene. The chain recombines TRBV20-1 with TRBJ2-3, with TRBD2 identical over 7 bases. The V segment lost 5 bases and the J segment 4 bases; nucleotides outside the gene matches: 15. This CDR3 has 16 amino acids. Germline V gene lookup returns CDR1 DFQATT and CDR2 SNEGSKA (reference sequence). CDR3 region: CSAPGRAGRVADTQYF. CDR3 DNA, as far as it was read: TGCAGTGCTCCCGGGAGAGCGGGGCGAGTGGCAGATACG.

On this clone: With the read ending 3 residues before the CDR3 end, the germline J gene is used to fill in that end. V usage is TRBV19 and J usage is TRBJ2-7; unclear D gene. The CDR3 runs 15 residues. Per germline, CDR1 LNHDA and CDR2 SQIVND (reference sequence). V was cut by 3 bases and J by 4 bases, with 16 bases left in between. The sequenced CDR3 bases are TGTGCCAGTAGTATGGCTGAACAGACACCGTACGAG. Its translation: CASSMAEQTPYE. In full, the CDR3 reads CASSMAEQTPYEQYF.

This clone was picked up many times. The read ends 3 residues shy of where the CDR3 ends; the end is completed using the germline J gene. The V and J genes are TRBV10-1 and TRBJ2-7, with TRBD2 matching over 9 bases. Losses at the gene ends were 3 bases for V and 4 bases for J; bases not matched to a gene: 7. CDR3 size: 15 residues. CDR1 WNHNN and CDR2 SYGVQD come from the germline V gene (reference sequence). Partial CDR3 DNA: TGCGCCAGCAGTGAAATCGCGGGGGGGCGTTACGAG. Encoded protein: CASSEIAGGRYE. The full CDR3 protein is CASSEIAGGRYEQYF.

This clone has at least ten counts. The read gets to within 3 residues of the CDR3 end, and the germline J gene fills in the rest. The gene calls are TRBV29-1 and TRBJ2-1, with 8 nucleotides matching TRBD1. Germline trimming cut 7 bases from V and 3 bases from J; bases unmatched to any gene: 5. This CDR3 has 13 amino acids. CDR1 and CDR2 (germline): SQVTM, ANQGSEA. Partial CDR3 DNA: TGCAGCGCCGGGACAGGAGACTACAATGAG. Its protein product is CSAGTGDYNE. The whole CDR3 protein reads CSAGTGDYNEQFF.

At least ten counts were recorded for this clone. The read terminates 3 residues before the CDR3 end, so the remaining end is supplied by the germline J gene. The chain employs TRBV20-1 and TRBJ2-2; D may be TRBD2 (6 bases). Germline-derived CDR1 and CDR2 are DFQATT and SNEGSKA (reference sequence). V was cut by 5 bases and J by 0 bases, with 13 bases left in between. The CDR3 consists of 15 residues. The part of the CDR3 DNA that was read is TGCAGTGCTCAGGAGGGGATCTCGAACACCGGGGAG. Translating gives CSAQEGISNTGE. The full CDR3 is CSAQEGISNTGELFF.

This clone came up a few times. The CDR3 end is not reached by the read, which stops 3 residues before it; the germline J gene fills it in. The chain couples TRBV7-9 to TRBJ2-7, with 8 bases that match TRBD1. The V segment lost 1 base and the J segment 5 bases; nucleotides outside the gene matches: 7. Germline V gene sequence: CDR1 SEHNR, CDR2 FQNEAQ (reference sequence). The CDR3 is 15 residues long. CDR3 in amino acids: CASSLEGTGWDEQYF. The sequenced CDR3 bases are TGTGCCAGCAGCTTAGAGGGGACAGGTTGGGACGAG.

This clone was observed a few times. The CDR3: CASSQTSTGTRGYTF. The part of the CDR3 DNA that was read is TGTGCCAGCAGTCAAACCTCGACAGGGACTAGGGGC. The rearrangement uses TRBV7-2 and TRBJ1-2; 7 positions match TRBD1. The CDR3 end falls 3 residues outside the read, so it is completed with the germline J gene. Germline-derived CDR1 and CDR2 are SGHTA and FQGNSA. The CDR3 totals 15 residues. Drawing the rest from reference TRBV7-2 and TRBJ1-2, the complete variable domain is GAGVSQSPSNKVTEKGKDVELRCDPISGHTALYWYRQSLGQGLEFLIYFQGNSAPDKSGLPSDRFSAERTGGSVSTLTIQRTQQEDSAVYLCASSQTSTGTRGYTFGSGTRLTVV.

This clone was seen repeatedly, ten times or more. Read sequence stops 3 residues before the CDR3 end, and the germline J gene provides the missing end. This chain joins TRBV7-2 and TRBJ2-3, with 7 bases fitting TRBD2. J gave up 1 base and V 5 bases, and 6 bases lay outside the gene matches. Germline lookup yields CDR1 SGHTA and CDR2 FQGNSA. The CDR3 totals 15 residues. CDR3 region: CASSNRDYGTDTQYF. The covered CDR3 bases are TGTGCCAGCAGCAACCGGGACTATGGCACAGATACG. The full variable domain, rest sourced from reference TRBV7-2 and TRBJ2-3, is GAGVSQSPSNKVTEKGKDVELRCDPISGHTALYWYRQSLGQGLEFLIYFQGNSAPDKSGLPSDRFSAERTGGSVSTLTIQRTQQEDSAVYLCASSNRDYGTDTQYFGPGTRLTVL.

This clone was detected ten times or more. The read halts 3 residues ahead of the CDR3 end, with the missing end drawn from the germline J gene. The V call is TRBV5-4, the J call TRBJ1-4; possible D gene TRBD1, 5 bases. CDR1 and CDR2 (germline): SGHNT, YYREEE (reference sequence). The CDR3 runs to 15 residues. V was clipped by 4 bases and J by 7 bases, with 17 bases between them. CDR3 DNA (partial): TGTGCCAGCAGCCCGTCAGGGTCTGTGGGTGAAAAA. Its protein product is CASSPSGSVGEK. The entire CDR3 reads CASSPSGSVGEKLFF.

This clone was counted at least ten times. The CDR3 end falls 3 residues outside the read, so it is completed with the germline J gene. This chain connects TRBV5-1 to TRBJ2-5; the D gene is possibly TRBD1 (5 bases). The V gene's germline CDR1 is SGHRS and CDR2 YFSETQ. The CDR3 length is 14 residues. Deletions cut 4 bases from V and 2 bases from J, with 12 bases between. CDR3 in amino acids: CASSTQGHQETQYF. Incomplete CDR3 DNA: TGCGCCAGCAGCACTCAGGGTCATCAAGAGACC.

This clone showed up many times. The read gets to within 3 residues of the CDR3 end, and the germline J gene fills in the rest. This chain uses TRBV13 with TRBJ2-5; 10 nucleotides line up with TRBD2. The CDR3 consists of 20 residues. The V and J ends lost 4 bases and 1 base, in that order; junction bases with no gene match: 18. CDR1 and CDR2 from the germline V gene are PRHDT and FYEKMQ (reference sequence). The CDR3 reads CASSSDQPLTSGRRQETQYF. CDR3 DNA, as far as it was read: TGTGCCAGCAGCTCCGACCAGCCCCTGACTAGCGGGCGGCGCCAAGAGACC. Together with reference TRBV13 and TRBJ2-5, the CDR3 gives the full variable domain: AAGVIQSPRHLIKEKRETATLKCYPIPRHDTVYWYQQGPGQDPQFLISFYEKMQSDKGSIPDRFSAQQFSDYHSELNMSSLELGDSALYFCASSSDQPLTSGRRQETQYFGPGTRLLVL.

In its sample, this clone was seen many times. The read ends 3 residues shy of where the CDR3 ends; the end is completed using the germline J gene. The chain couples TRBV6-2 or TRBV6-3 to TRBJ1-2; 7 bases align to TRBD1. Germline CDR1 and CDR2: MNHEY and SVGEGT. Trimming at V came to 8 bases and at J to 7 bases, leaving 10 bases not matched to a gene. The length of the CDR3 is 13 residues. The covered CDR3 bases are TGTGCCAGCGCGATCTCAGGGGGAGGTGGC. Amino acid sequence: CASAISGGGG. The entire CDR3 protein is CASAISGGGGYTF.

This clone has a count of ten or more. The read halts 3 residues ahead of the CDR3 end, with the missing end drawn from the germline J gene. The V and J genes are TRBV19 and TRBJ2-7, with unresolved D. The CDR3 contains 13 residues. Trimming took off 3 bases at V and 3 bases at J, with 9 bases between the two ends. Germline V lookup: CDR1 LNHDA, CDR2 SQIVND (reference sequence). CDR3 DNA, as far as it was read: TGTGCCAGTAGTATGACTCGATTCTACGAG. It specifies CASSMTRFYE. The whole CDR3 is CASSMTRFYEQYF.

This clone was found many times. The read gets to within 3 residues of the CDR3 end, and the germline J gene fills in the rest. V is TRBV6-2 or TRBV6-3 and J is TRBJ2-1; 7 bases agree with TRBD1. The CDR3 spans 16 residues. Germline V gene data show CDR1 as MNHEY and CDR2 as SVGEGT. V gave up 5 bases and J gave up 6 bases; unmatched junction bases: 13. This CDR3 is CASSQGQPWAFNEQFF. The covered CDR3 bases are TGTGCCAGCAGTCAGGGACAGCCCTGGGCTTTCAATGAG.

Of note for this clone: The read halts 3 residues ahead of the CDR3 end, with the missing end drawn from the germline J gene. The chain is built from TRBV30 and TRBJ1-5; D possibly corresponds to TRBD1 (5 bases). CDR3 length: 13 residues. The germline V gene has CDR1 GTSNPN and CDR2 SVGIG (reference sequence). V lost 1 base, J lost 4 bases, and 8 bases lay in between. CDR3 sequence: CAWSDRWNQPQHF. The part of the CDR3 DNA that was read is TGTGCCTGGAGTGACAGGTGGAATCAGCCC.

This clone was observed a handful of times. The read stops 3 residues short of the end of the CDR3; the missing end is completed from the germline J gene. This chain uses TRBV6-4 with TRBJ2-5, with a possible D match to TRBD1 (6 bases). Germline V lookup: CDR1 MRHNA, CDR2 SNTAGT. The V end was cut by 4 bases, the J end by 7 bases, with 22 bases between. The CDR3 length is 16 residues. The chain's CDR3 is CASSALDRWLMGTQYF. Partial CDR3 DNA: TGTGCCAGCAGTGCACTCGACAGGTGGTTAATGGGGACC.